The T cell receptor beta chain described here comes from a study of blood T cells in healthy people across ages. Study-level points and caveats: Measured against age, TCR beta diversity per million T cells decreased in a roughly linear manner. CMV infection status of these donors was not known.

In terms of origin and age, donors were healthy Caucasian individuals from Russia aged 6 to 90. This clonotype was seen a handful of times. Its antigen is not identified. A second PCR of about 7 to 11 cycles used a sample-barcoded 5' primer and a J-beta primer mix. The template-switch adaptor was a 5' adaptor with 12 random nucleotides. It tagged each cDNA molecule. TCRdb reanalysed the 5' RACE reads using MiXCR and keeps one entry per CDR3 protein. This table has about 810,000 distinct CDR3 sequences, roughly 35% appearing once. The clonotype originates from a young man in good health. The specimen sequenced was blood.

The CDR3 loop is CSARGSPGRNTEAFF. In nucleotides, the CDR3 is TGCAGTGCTAGAGGCTCGCCAGGGAGGAACACTGAAGCTTTCTTT. The rearrangement uses TRBV20-1 and TRBJ1-1; D might be TRBD1 (5 bases). Germline assignment: CDR1 DFQATT and CDR2 SNEGSKA (reference sequence). This CDR3 spans 15 amino acids. Trimming shortened V by 1 base and J by 1 base, and 13 bases separated the two germline ends.